This T cell receptor beta chain was identified in a study of T cell responses to AZD1222 COVID-19 vaccine. Pooling of second doses given at about 4 or about 12 weeks was done. Study conclusions and caveats: Baseline testing showed seropositivity in only a handful of AZD1222 recipients. A mostly white British donor set with more females was recruited, and clonal diversity was possibly underestimated. Sampling captured repertoires only after the peak T cell response.

A word on this clone: Its matching antigen is unknown.

CDR1 and CDR2 from the germline V gene are LNHDA and SQIVND (reference sequence). V lost 3 bases to trimming and J lost 0 bases, with 11 bases between them. CDR3 length: 15 residues. Clones were read by immunoSEQ multiplex PCR, and TCRdb kept only the in-frame ones, dropping some. This table has just under 35,000 clones, approximately 84% appearing once. This chain links TRBV19 with TRBJ1-1, with no clear D. Sequenced here: peripheral blood, sampled 28 days after the second AZD1222 dose. The clonotype originates from an adult who received the AZD1222 COVID-19 vaccine. CDR3 coding DNA: TGTGCCAGTAGTATCTTCCATAACATGAACACTGAAGCTTTCTTT. Translating gives CASSIFHNMNTEAFF.